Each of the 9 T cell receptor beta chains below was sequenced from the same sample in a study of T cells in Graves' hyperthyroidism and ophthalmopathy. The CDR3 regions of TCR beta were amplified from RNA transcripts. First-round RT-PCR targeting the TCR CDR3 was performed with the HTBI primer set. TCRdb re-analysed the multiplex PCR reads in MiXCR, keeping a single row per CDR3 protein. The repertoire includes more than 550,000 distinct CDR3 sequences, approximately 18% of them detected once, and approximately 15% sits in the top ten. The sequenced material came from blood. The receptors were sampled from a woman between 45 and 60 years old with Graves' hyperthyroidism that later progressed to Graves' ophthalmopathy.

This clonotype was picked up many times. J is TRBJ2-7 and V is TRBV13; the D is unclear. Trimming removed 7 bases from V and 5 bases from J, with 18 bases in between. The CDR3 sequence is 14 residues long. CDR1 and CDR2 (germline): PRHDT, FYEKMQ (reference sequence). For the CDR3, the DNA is TGTGCCAGCACGGTGCACGCCCAGGACCACGAGCAGTACTTC. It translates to CASTVHAQDHEQYF.

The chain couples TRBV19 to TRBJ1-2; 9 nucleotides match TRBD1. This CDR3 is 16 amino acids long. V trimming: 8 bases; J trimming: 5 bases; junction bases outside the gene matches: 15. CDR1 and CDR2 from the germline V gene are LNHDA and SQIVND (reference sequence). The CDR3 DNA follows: TGTGCCAGTCACCTCGGGAAGACAGGGGGAACATATGGCTACACCTTC. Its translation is CASHLGKTGGTYGYTF.

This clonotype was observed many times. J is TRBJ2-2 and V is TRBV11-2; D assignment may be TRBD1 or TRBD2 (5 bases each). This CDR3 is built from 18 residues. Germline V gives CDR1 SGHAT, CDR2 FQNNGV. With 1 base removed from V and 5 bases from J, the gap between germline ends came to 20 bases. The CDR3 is CASSLAVGVLVGTGELFF. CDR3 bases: TGTGCCAGCAGCTTAGCCGTGGGGGTTCTAGTAGGAACCGGGGAGCTGTTTTTT.

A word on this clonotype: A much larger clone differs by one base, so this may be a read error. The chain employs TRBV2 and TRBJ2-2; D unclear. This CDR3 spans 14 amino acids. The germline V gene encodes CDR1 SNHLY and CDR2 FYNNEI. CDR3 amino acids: CTSSGRTDTGELFF. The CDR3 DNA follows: TGTACCAGCAGTGGACGGACCGATACCGGGGAGCTGTTTTTT.

The CDR3 loop is CASKPLGNYGNQPQHF. The CDR3 nucleotides read TGTGCCAGCAAACCCCTAGGGAATTACGGCAATCAGCCCCAGCATTTT. The gene calls are TRBV6-1 and TRBJ1-5; D is unclear. Germline CDR1 is MNHNS and CDR2 is SASEGT. V lost 7 bases and J lost 2, with 18 bases in between. The CDR3 has 16 residues.

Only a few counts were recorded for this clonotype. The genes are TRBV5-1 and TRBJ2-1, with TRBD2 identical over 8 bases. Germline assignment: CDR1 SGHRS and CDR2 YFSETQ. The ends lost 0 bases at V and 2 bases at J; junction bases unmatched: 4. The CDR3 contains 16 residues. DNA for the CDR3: TGCGCCAGCAGCTTGGCCGACGGGGGGGCCTACAATGAGCAGTTCTTC. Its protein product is CASSLADGGAYNEQFF.

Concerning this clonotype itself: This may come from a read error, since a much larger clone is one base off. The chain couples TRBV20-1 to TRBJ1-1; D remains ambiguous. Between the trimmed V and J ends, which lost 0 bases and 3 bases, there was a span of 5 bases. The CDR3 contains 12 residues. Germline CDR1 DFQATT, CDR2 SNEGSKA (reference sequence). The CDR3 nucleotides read TGCAGTGCTAGAGATGGGTACACTGAAGCTTTCTTT. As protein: CSARDGYTEAFF.

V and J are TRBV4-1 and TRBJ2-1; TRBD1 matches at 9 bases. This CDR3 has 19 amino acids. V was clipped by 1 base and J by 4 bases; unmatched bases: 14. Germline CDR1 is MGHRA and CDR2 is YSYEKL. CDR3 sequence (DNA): TGCGCCAGCAGCCAAGGTGCGGGACAGGGTTTTTGGAAGTACAATGAGCAGTTCTTC. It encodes CASSQGAGQGFWKYNEQFF.

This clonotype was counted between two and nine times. CDR3 in amino acids: CASSPRHTF. The DNA for the CDR3 is TGTGCCAGTAGCCCGAGACACACCTTC. This chain links TRBV19 with TRBJ1-2; no definite D call. CDR1 and CDR2 from the germline V gene are LNHDA and SQIVND (reference sequence). Trimming removed 6 bases from V and 12 bases from J, with 8 bases in between. This CDR3 contains 9 residues.